The sample holds many counts of the clone carrying this TCR beta chain. Its specificity is unknown. The CDR3 regions of TCR beta were amplified from RNA transcripts. Using the HTBI primer set, a first-round RT-PCR was run on the TCR CDR3. TCRdb fed the multiplex PCR reads into MiXCR, producing one record per CDR3 protein. The sample carries a few hundred thousand distinct CDR3 sequences, approximately 14% recorded once. The data were obtained in a study of T cells in Graves' hyperthyroidism and ophthalmopathy. Across the whole study: Peripheral blood draws took place at initial diagnosis, ahead of any treatment.

Graves' hyperthyroidism without ophthalmopathy progression within 18 months was termed stable. PBMCs stemmed from around 10 ml fresh peripheral blood. Looked up from germline, CDR1 is MNHEY and CDR2 is SMNVEV (reference sequence). Trimming took 2 bases from V and 0 from J, leaving 11 bases between them. This CDR3 spans 17 amino acids. Study findings and constraints: A median 6.5 months before onset, the model predicted ophthalmopathy.

The V and J genes are TRBV27 and TRBJ2-6, with D uncertain. The sequence was collected from a young woman with Graves' hyperthyroidism. Sequenced material: blood. Written as DNA, the CDR3 is TGTGCCAGCAGTTTAGTCGCCAGCCACTCTGGGGCCAACGTCCTGACTTTC. This translates into CASSLVASHSGANVLTF.